The rows below give T cell receptor beta chains drawn from one sample of a study of T cells expressing NK-cell markers. One entry per CDR3 protein, without DNA, is what TCRdb gives after re-calling the 5' RACE reads. The specimen's table records 150,000 or so distinct CDR3 sequences. Sample: blood T cells: a sorted CD56 or NKG2C T cell subset, CD4+ or CD8+ T cells, or bulk PBMC T cells (not recorded which). These TCRs come from a woman in her 50s in good health. The CDR3 runs from the conserved cysteine through the conserved F or W.

>TRBJ2-2|TRBV28
CASSFQSGELFF
>TRBJ2-1|TRBV7-9
CASSFGPQGQFF
>TRBJ2-1|TRBV7-9
CASSLLVNEQFF
>TRBJ2-5|TRBV3-1
CASSQGASGDFQETQYF
>TRBJ2-2|TRBV7-9
CASSSSSGGLTGELFF
>TRBJ2-1|TRBV29-1
CSVEPTESSYNEQFF
>TRBJ2-1|TRBV7-9
CASSPTSRTSGVSSYNEQFF
>TRBJ1-2|TRBV7-9
CASSLANEHLANYGYTF
>TRBJ2-2|TRBV24-1
CATSDFVARNTGELFF
>TRBJ2-3|TRBV25-1
CASSEWTGGSTDTQYF
>TRBJ2-1|TRBV6-9
CASSPPEPGGHNFGSYNEQFF
>TRBJ2-3|TRBV20-1
CSARDTRGIGTTDTQYF
>TRBJ2-5|TRBV10-3
CAISESLGAGVETQYF
>TRBJ2-2|TRBV20-1
CSARALNTGELFF
>TRBJ2-1|TRBV6-2/TRBV6-3
CASSYSETSGSAWNEQFF
>TRBJ2-1|TRBV7-8
CASIPGPVDYNEQFF
>TRBJ1-6|TRBV7-9
CASIRAGTDYNSPLHF
>TRBJ1-2|TRBV4-1
CASSQDRVFGYTF
>TRBJ1-1|TRBV11-2
CASSPSTTRGTEAFF
>TRBJ1-1|TRBV14
CASSQGPGDEAFF
>TRBJ2-1|TRBV10-1
CASGTGNNEQFF
>TRBJ1-1|TRBV12-3/TRBV12-4
CASSLVDDLAGQAFF
>TRBJ2-3|TRBV4-1
CASSQEGRGRPLTDTQYF
>TRBJ1-4|TRBV12-3/TRBV12-4
CASSPGTGSEKLFF
>TRBJ2-3|TRBV29-1
CSGALAASTDTQYF